This T cell receptor (beta chain) was sequenced during a study of memory CD4+ T cells and cytomegalovirus serostatus (dated by TCRdb to the late 2010s). In the study overall: A total of about 35 healthy Belgian adults, of whom 9 were CMV seropositive and about 25 were CMV seronegative, were included in the cohort. The study sequenced CD4+ memory TCRbeta repertoires of a Belgian cohort with known cytomegalovirus serostatus to replicate a published TCR-based CMV serostatus classifier.

A FACSAria II was used to sort memory CD4+ T cells, defined as single viable CD3+CD4+CD8-CD45RO+ cells. CMV serostatus was determined with a Roche Elecsys assay detecting serum IgG against CMV pp150, pp28, p38 and p52. After thawing, total CD4+ T cells were enriched by positive selection with CD4 magnetic microbeads. The samples came from a different study that was designed specifically to examine the CD4+ T cell memory repertoire. Peripheral blood mononuclear cells were isolated and cryopreserved according to standard operating procedures, and serum was stored at -80 degrees C. The staining used CD3-PerCP (BW264/56), CD4-APC (RPA-T4), CD45RO-PE (UCHT1) and CD8-Pacific Orange (3B5) antibodies, and Sytox blue was used to exclude non-viable cells. Overall results and qualifications from the work: A median bootstrapped AUC of 0.95 with a 95% CI of 0.76-1.00 was achieved on the Belgian cohort by the original-framework classifier. CMV serostatus prediction reached a median bootstrapped AUC of roughly 0.96 with the original framework and over 0.8 with a US-trained random forest. Only CD4+CD45RO+ memory cells were sequenced, unlike the original study, which covered naive and memory CD4+ and CD8+ populations. Of 164 previously reported CMV-associated TCRbeta sequences, 67 appeared in the CD4+ memory repertoires, each in one to five individuals. The results were interpreted as suggesting that the CMV-associated TCR signature is mostly present in the CD4+ memory repertoire.

The Quick-DNA Microprep Kit was used to extract genomic DNA from the sorted cells. Amplification of TCRbeta DNA was done with the immunoSEQ hsTCRbeta kit, following the protocol from the manufacturer. An Illumina MiSeq instrument was used to sequence the TCRbeta libraries. The published analysis was carried out like this. Removing out-of-frame sequences left approximately 2,000,000 distinct TCRbeta sequences, an average of roughly 67,000 per individual. Each individual was scored using the number of approximately 160 previously reported CMV-associated TCRbeta sequences that the individual carried and the total number of productive distinct TCRbeta sequences. A beta-binomial model was reimplemented in Python, and scikit-learn random forests with default parameters were trained on data from the US cohort. Classifier performance on the Belgian cohort was reported as the median AUC with percentile confidence intervals calculated over 10,000 bootstrap iterations. The source is immuneACCESS, and TCRdb retained only in-frame sequences with V and J called. Part of the clones is not carried over; for the studies checked, unresolved V genes explain less than half of this, and the remainder is unexplained. V, J and clone size reflect that table, while D and trimming were determined from the DNA. Within this sample are tens of thousands of clones, with around 77% of them counted one time only. The top ten hold roughly 1.7% of the sample.

To note about this clone: No antigen is known for it. Within one base of it there is no much larger clone, and no base qualities were kept.

The clonotype was recovered from an adult in good health and CMV-seronegative. Specimen: memory CD4+ T cells from blood.

The CDR3 here reads CATRAGAGGKVSNQPQHF. The sequenced DNA: TGTGCCACTCGGGCTGGGGCAGGGGGAAAAGTCAGCAATCAGCCCCAGCATTTT. The V and J genes are TRBV27 and TRBJ1-5; 7 central nucleotides agree with TRBD1. The CDR3 contains 18 residues, cysteine and phenylalanine counted. The read is trimmed to its CDR3 DNA, 54 bases read in frame from base 1. The germline V gene (reference sequence) yields MNHEY for CDR1 and SMNVEV for CDR2. V loses 10 bases at its end and J loses 1 base; junction bases beyond the gene matches: 19.